This T cell receptor beta chain was found in a study of PD-L1 blockade in urothelial cancer. Overall study: Analyses used blood from 3 weeks (second dose) and 6 weeks after treatment start.

The sample holds one count of this clone. The investigators introduced synthetic TCR analog templates into each PCR as spikes. Method: immunoSEQ multiplex PCR; TCRdb's copy keeps in-frame clones and lacks some. The table shows approximately 52,000 clones, with 85% to 90% occurring only once. This CDR3 has 13 residues. Germline lookup yields CDR1 SEHNR and CDR2 FQNEAQ (reference sequence). V shed 1 base and J shed 2 bases, with 6 bases lying between them. Time point noted: pretreatment peripheral blood. Anywhere from 1 to 8 samples came from each patient, spanning pretreatment and on-treatment. The specimen comprised PBMCs, sampled around atezolizumab (anti-PD-L1) treatment. The source of this sequence is a man between 65 and 85 years old with urothelial cancer. The chain has TRBV7-9 and TRBJ2-7; D is ambiguous. DNA for the CDR3: TGTGCCAGCAGCTTAGGAGAGCCCTACGAGCAGTACTTC. This gives the protein CASSLGEPYEQYF.